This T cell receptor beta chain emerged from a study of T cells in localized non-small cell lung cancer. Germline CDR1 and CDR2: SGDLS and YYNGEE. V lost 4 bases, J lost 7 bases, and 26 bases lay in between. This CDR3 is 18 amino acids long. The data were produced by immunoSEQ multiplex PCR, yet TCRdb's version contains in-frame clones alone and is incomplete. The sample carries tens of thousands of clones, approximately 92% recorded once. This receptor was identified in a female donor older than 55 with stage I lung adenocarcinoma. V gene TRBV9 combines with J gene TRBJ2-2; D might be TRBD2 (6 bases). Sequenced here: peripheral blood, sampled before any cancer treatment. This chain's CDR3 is CASSPAPGGTRLNGELFF. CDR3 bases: TGTGCCAGCAGCCCTGCCCCCGGGGGAACCCGGCTGAACGGGGAGCTGTTTTTT.